Listed below are T cell receptor beta chains from one sample, sequenced in a study of T cell changes during pregnancy in multiple sclerosis. Assay: immunoSEQ multiplex PCR; the TCRdb copy retains only in-frame clones and omits some. This table holds about 44,000 clones, 85% to 95% found once. The sequencing here drew on CD4+ T cells from peripheral blood mononuclear cells, taken in the third trimester of pregnancy. Receptors originate from a female donor with multiple sclerosis, enrolled in a pregnancy study. CDR3s include the opening cysteine and the closing phenylalanine or tryptophan. Each record gives: D gene, V gene, clone size, CDR3 length, J gene, CDR3 protein, CDR3 DNA. D genes are given only for firm matches. Size is stated for part of the rows, as once, few or many counts, or as a class when the clone is expanded.

d_gene: .; v_gene: TRBV6-5; abundance: few; len: 16; j_gene: TRBJ1-3; CDR3aa: CASSYSSGMAGNTIYF; CDR3nt: TGTGCCAGCAGTTACTCGTCAGGGATGGCTGGAAACACCATATATTTT
d_gene: TRBD2; v_gene: TRBV7-2; abundance: medium-sized; len: 15; j_gene: TRBJ2-7; CDR3aa: CASSLNGQRGPVQYF; CDR3nt: TGTGCCAGCAGCTTAAACGGGCAGCGGGGACCTGTACAGTACTTC
d_gene: TRBD1; v_gene: TRBV5-1; abundance: once; len: 14; j_gene: TRBJ1-1; CDR3aa: CASTSTGTRTEAFF; CDR3nt: TGCGCCAGCACCTCGACAGGGACAAGGACTGAAGCTTTCTTT
d_gene: .; v_gene: TRBV9; abundance: .; len: 16; j_gene: TRBJ1-3; CDR3aa: CASSSRHPYSGNTIYF; CDR3nt: TGTGCCAGCAGCTCGAGACACCCGTACTCTGGAAACACCATATATTTT
d_gene: .; v_gene: TRBV7-2; abundance: .; len: 14; j_gene: TRBJ2-2; CDR3aa: CASSPGPTGGELFF; CDR3nt: TGTGCCAGCAGCCCAGGGCCGACAGGCGGGGAGCTGTTTTTT
d_gene: .; v_gene: TRBV28; abundance: .; len: 12; j_gene: TRBJ2-7; CDR3aa: CASSFRGYEQYF; CDR3nt: TGTGCCAGCAGTTTTCGGGGGTACGAGCAGTACTTC
d_gene: .; v_gene: TRBV5-4; abundance: .; len: 13; j_gene: TRBJ1-1; CDR3aa: CASSLQAGTEAFF; CDR3nt: TGTGCCAGCAGCTTGCAGGCCGGCACTGAAGCTTTCTTT
d_gene: .; v_gene: TRBV19; abundance: .; len: 13; j_gene: TRBJ1-5; CDR3aa: CASSSSGVQPQHF; CDR3nt: TGTGCCAGTAGTAGCTCAGGGGTTCAGCCCCAGCATTTT
d_gene: .; v_gene: TRBV4-1; abundance: .; len: 16; j_gene: TRBJ1-5; CDR3aa: CASSQGVRVSNQPQHF; CDR3nt: TGCGCCAGCAGCCAAGGGGTGAGGGTAAGCAATCAGCCCCAGCATTTT
d_gene: .; v_gene: TRBV4-1; abundance: .; len: 14; j_gene: TRBJ1-2; CDR3aa: CASSQIGVDYGYTF; CDR3nt: TGCGCCAGCAGCCAAATAGGGGTCGACTATGGCTACACCTTC
d_gene: .; v_gene: TRBV18; abundance: .; len: 13; j_gene: TRBJ2-2; CDR3aa: CASSRSGQRELFF; CDR3nt: TGTGCCAGCTCCCGATCCGGACAGCGGGAGCTGTTTTTT
d_gene: TRBD2; v_gene: TRBV29-1; abundance: .; len: 14; j_gene: TRBJ2-3; CDR3aa: CSASTSGISDTQYF; CDR3nt: TGCAGCGCTTCGACTAGCGGGATCTCAGATACGCAGTATTTT
d_gene: .; v_gene: TRBV6-1; abundance: .; len: 13; j_gene: TRBJ1-2; CDR3aa: CASSETGHYGYTF; CDR3nt: TGTGCCAGCAGTGAAACAGGGCACTATGGCTACACCTTC
d_gene: .; v_gene: TRBV27; abundance: few; len: 13; j_gene: TRBJ1-1; CDR3aa: CASSTQGRTEAFF; CDR3nt: TGTGCCAGCAGTACCCAGGGCCGCACTGAAGCTTTCTTT
d_gene: TRBD2; v_gene: TRBV4-3; abundance: .; len: 15; j_gene: TRBJ2-1; CDR3aa: CASSHAGLGNNEQFF; CDR3nt: TGCGCCAGCAGCCACGCAGGACTAGGGAACAATGAGCAGTTCTTC
d_gene: TRBD2; v_gene: TRBV27; abundance: .; len: 17; j_gene: TRBJ2-7; CDR3aa: CASSPSSTGTTTYEQYF; CDR3nt: TGTGCCAGCAGTCCCAGCTCAACCGGGACTACTACCTACGAGCAGTACTTC
d_gene: .; v_gene: TRBV7-8; abundance: .; len: 14; j_gene: TRBJ2-5; CDR3aa: CASSLSNSKETQYF; CDR3nt: TGTGCCAGCAGCTTATCAAACAGTAAAGAGACCCAGTACTTC
d_gene: .; v_gene: TRBV11-2; abundance: .; len: 16; j_gene: TRBJ2-2; CDR3aa: CASSLGTFANTGELFF; CDR3nt: TGTGCCAGCAGCCTCGGGACATTCGCGAACACCGGGGAGCTGTTTTTT
d_gene: TRBD2; v_gene: TRBV2; abundance: .; len: 18; j_gene: TRBJ2-2; CDR3aa: CASRHRLAGELKSGELFF; CDR3nt: TGTGCCAGCAGACACAGACTAGCGGGAGAGCTTAAGTCCGGGGAGCTGTTTTTT
d_gene: TRBD2; v_gene: TRBV4-1; abundance: .; len: 15; j_gene: TRBJ2-2; CDR3aa: CASSPGGLVTGELFF; CDR3nt: TGCGCCAGCAGCCCCGGGGGACTAGTTACCGGGGAGCTGTTTTTT
d_gene: .; v_gene: TRBV7-9; abundance: .; len: 11; j_gene: TRBJ2-1; CDR3aa: CASSPRGGEFF; CDR3nt: TGTGCCAGCAGCCCGCGGGGCGGGGAGTTCTTC
d_gene: .; v_gene: TRBV4-3; abundance: .; len: 13; j_gene: TRBJ2-1; CDR3aa: CASSPQGFNEQFF; CDR3nt: TGCGCCAGCAGCCCACAGGGTTTCAATGAGCAGTTCTTC
d_gene: TRBD2; v_gene: TRBV7-2; abundance: once; len: 15; j_gene: TRBJ2-3; CDR3aa: CASSLGRAGTDTQYF; CDR3nt: TGTGCCAGCAGCTTGGGGAGGGCCGGCACAGATACGCAGTATTTT
d_gene: .; v_gene: TRBV19; abundance: .; len: 14; j_gene: TRBJ2-3; CDR3aa: CASSSGSYQNTQYF; CDR3nt: TGTGCCAGTAGTTCCGGGTCCTACCAAAATACGCAGTATTTT
d_gene: TRBD2; v_gene: TRBV20-1; abundance: .; len: 11; j_gene: TRBJ2-1; CDR3aa: CSATSGSLQFF; CDR3nt: TGCAGTGCTACTAGCGGGAGTTTGCAGTTCTTC
d_gene: TRBD2; v_gene: TRBV7-6; abundance: .; len: 17; j_gene: TRBJ2-3; CDR3aa: CASSSWKERGGTDTQYF; CDR3nt: TGTGCCAGCAGCTCCTGGAAGGAGCGGGGGGGCACAGATACGCAGTATTTT
d_gene: TRBD2; v_gene: TRBV6-5; abundance: .; len: 15; j_gene: TRBJ2-3; CDR3aa: CATRPLGTSLDTQYF; CDR3nt: TGTGCCACCCGGCCCCTAGGGACTAGCCTGGATACGCAGTATTTT
d_gene: TRBD2; v_gene: TRBV5-1; abundance: once; len: 16; j_gene: TRBJ2-7; CDR3aa: CASSFNRAGVGYEQYF; CDR3nt: TGCGCCAGCAGCTTCAACAGAGCGGGAGTGGGCTACGAGCAGTACTTC
d_gene: .; v_gene: TRBV23-1; abundance: once; len: 17; j_gene: TRBJ2-7; CDR3aa: CASSHPPDRPRSYEQYF; CDR3nt: TGCGCCAGCAGTCACCCCCCCGACAGGCCTCGCTCCTACGAGCAGTACTTC
d_gene: .; v_gene: TRBV6-5; abundance: .; len: 14; j_gene: TRBJ1-5; CDR3aa: CASSYSGGNQPQHF; CDR3nt: TGTGCCAGCAGTTACTCGGGGGGGAATCAGCCCCAGCATTTT
d_gene: TRBD2; v_gene: TRBV5-1; abundance: .; len: 12; j_gene: TRBJ2-7; CDR3aa: CASSPGGYEQYF; CDR3nt: TGCGCCAGCAGCCCGGGAGGCTACGAGCAGTACTTC
d_gene: TRBD2; v_gene: TRBV11-2; abundance: .; len: 16; j_gene: TRBJ2-1; CDR3aa: CASSFSGRNLIHEQFF; CDR3nt: TGTGCCAGCAGCTTTAGCGGGAGGAACCTCATCCATGAGCAGTTCTTC
d_gene: .; v_gene: TRBV19; abundance: few; len: 17; j_gene: TRBJ1-3; CDR3aa: CASSLPLTGVSGNTIYF; CDR3nt: TGTGCCAGTAGTCTACCCTTGACAGGCGTCTCTGGAAACACCATATATTTT
d_gene: TRBD1; v_gene: TRBV6-5; abundance: .; len: 15; j_gene: TRBJ1-1; CDR3aa: CASSYSRDRGTEAFF; CDR3nt: TGTGCCAGCAGTTACTCGCGGGACAGGGGAACTGAAGCTTTCTTT
d_gene: .; v_gene: TRBV19; abundance: .; len: 16; j_gene: TRBJ2-1; CDR3aa: CASSILQGRAYNEQFF; CDR3nt: TGTGCCAGTAGTATTCTTCAGGGGAGGGCCTACAATGAGCAGTTCTTC
d_gene: TRBD2; v_gene: TRBV6-1; abundance: .; len: 16; j_gene: TRBJ2-6; CDR3aa: CASSEWGGDGANVLTF; CDR3nt: TGTGCCAGCAGTGAATGGGGGGGGGACGGGGCCAACGTCCTGACTTTC
d_gene: TRBD2; v_gene: TRBV18; abundance: .; len: 18; j_gene: TRBJ2-2; CDR3aa: CASSPQLGLAGAAGELFF; CDR3nt: TGTGCCAGCTCACCACAGCTAGGACTAGCGGGAGCTGCCGGGGAGCTGTTTTTT
d_gene: .; v_gene: TRBV6-5; abundance: .; len: 14; j_gene: TRBJ2-3; CDR3aa: CASRPGLHTDTQYF; CDR3nt: TGTGCCAGCAGACCAGGACTGCACACAGATACGCAGTATTTT
d_gene: .; v_gene: TRBV23-1; abundance: .; len: 18; j_gene: TRBJ2-5; CDR3aa: CASSHTKSTPGSQETQYF; CDR3nt: TGCGCCAGCAGTCACACAAAATCAACTCCGGGGTCCCAAGAGACCCAGTACTTC
d_gene: TRBD2; v_gene: TRBV6-1; abundance: .; len: 16; j_gene: TRBJ2-1; CDR3aa: CASSEGLAGVRDEQFF; CDR3nt: TGTGCCAGCAGTGAGGGACTAGCGGGAGTTCGGGATGAGCAGTTCTTC
d_gene: TRBD2; v_gene: TRBV2; abundance: .; len: 15; j_gene: TRBJ2-7; CDR3aa: CASSAGLAGAYEQYF; CDR3nt: TGTGCCAGCAGTGCGGGACTAGCGGGAGCCTACGAGCAGTACTTC
d_gene: .; v_gene: TRBV15; abundance: .; len: 16; j_gene: TRBJ1-3; CDR3aa: CATSRDLQVPGNTIYF; CDR3nt: TGTGCCACCAGCAGAGATCTACAGGTACCTGGAAACACCATATATTTT
d_gene: .; v_gene: TRBV19; abundance: .; len: 13; j_gene: TRBJ1-1; CDR3aa: CASTPGKNTEAFF; CDR3nt: TGTGCCAGTACCCCGGGGAAGAACACTGAAGCTTTCTTT
d_gene: .; v_gene: TRBV28; abundance: .; len: 12; j_gene: TRBJ1-5; CDR3aa: CASDGRNQPQHF; CDR3nt: TGTGCCAGCGATGGTCGGAATCAGCCCCAGCATTTT
d_gene: TRBD1; v_gene: TRBV5-1; abundance: .; len: 15; j_gene: TRBJ1-2; CDR3aa: CASSPDRGLGYGYTF; CDR3nt: TGCGCCAGCAGCCCGGACAGGGGGCTGGGGTATGGCTACACCTTC
d_gene: TRBD1; v_gene: TRBV7-2; abundance: .; len: 14; j_gene: TRBJ1-3; CDR3aa: CASSLRGPGNTIYF; CDR3nt: TGTGCCAGCAGCCTCAGGGGGCCTGGAAACACCATATATTTT
d_gene: TRBD2; v_gene: TRBV5-4; abundance: .; len: 15; j_gene: TRBJ2-7; CDR3aa: CASSLGLADLYEQYF; CDR3nt: TGTGCCAGCAGCTTGGGCCTAGCGGACCTCTACGAGCAGTACTTC
d_gene: TRBD1; v_gene: TRBV13; abundance: .; len: 19; j_gene: TRBJ1-3; CDR3aa: CASSLVAGGAEDPGNTIYF; CDR3nt: TGTGCCAGCAGCTTAGTTGCAGGGGGCGCAGAGGACCCAGGAAACACCATATATTTT
d_gene: TRBD2; v_gene: TRBV19; abundance: .; len: 18; j_gene: TRBJ2-2; CDR3aa: CASSIDRGLAGGHGELFF; CDR3nt: TGTGCCAGTAGTATAGATCGGGGACTAGCGGGAGGGCACGGGGAGCTGTTTTTT
d_gene: .; v_gene: TRBV2; abundance: .; len: 16; j_gene: TRBJ2-3; CDR3aa: CASSVYGSSSTDTQYF; CDR3nt: TGTGCCAGCAGTGTCTACGGGTCTTCTAGCACAGATACGCAGTATTTT
d_gene: TRBD1; v_gene: TRBV27; abundance: .; len: 14; j_gene: TRBJ2-3; CDR3aa: CASRWTGLTDTQYF; CDR3nt: TGTGCCAGCAGGTGGACAGGGCTCACAGATACGCAGTATTTT
d_gene: TRBD1; v_gene: TRBV19; abundance: .; len: 15; j_gene: TRBJ1-5; CDR3aa: CASSTTGTGLGPQHF; CDR3nt: TGTGCCAGTAGTACAACCGGGACAGGGCTGGGGCCCCAGCATTTT
d_gene: TRBD1; v_gene: TRBV27; abundance: .; len: 15; j_gene: TRBJ2-2; CDR3aa: CASSSWTGSTGELFF; CDR3nt: TGTGCCAGCAGTTCCTGGACAGGCTCCACCGGGGAGCTGTTTTTT
d_gene: .; v_gene: TRBV7-9; abundance: .; len: 12; j_gene: TRBJ1-2; CDR3aa: CASTRNDYGYTF; CDR3nt: TGTGCCAGTACTAGGAATGACTATGGCTACACCTTC
d_gene: .; v_gene: TRBV7-2; abundance: .; len: 15; j_gene: TRBJ2-5; CDR3aa: CASSFGDRSQETQYF; CDR3nt: TGTGCCAGCAGCTTCGGAGACAGGAGCCAAGAGACCCAGTACTTC